This is a list of T cell receptor beta chains from one sample in a study of PD-1 blockade in classical Hodgkin lymphoma. Method: immunoSEQ multiplex PCR; TCRdb's copy keeps in-frame clones and lacks some. This table holds 75,000 to 100,000 clones, approximately 80% found once. This specimen consisted of peripheral blood mononuclear cells (PBMCs), obtained before the second cycle of nivolumab. The receptors stem from a human donor with classical Hodgkin lymphoma. Each CDR3 is given with its conserved first and last residue. The order of the fields is V gene, D gene, CDR3 length, clone size, J gene, CDR3 DNA, CDR3 protein. D genes are given only for firm matches. Size tells how often a clone was seen (once, few, many) or the class of an expanded clone, and some rows leave it out.

v_gene: TRBV5-1; d_gene: NA; len: 12; abundance: few; j_gene: TRBJ2-1; CDR3nt: TGCGCCAGCAGCTTGGACTTGAATGAGCAGTTCTTC; CDR3aa: CASSLDLNEQFF
v_gene: TRBV5-1; d_gene: TRBD2; len: 14; abundance: NA; j_gene: TRBJ2-5; CDR3nt: TGCGCCAGCAGCCTTAGCGGGATACAAGAGACCCAGTACTTC; CDR3aa: CASSLSGIQETQYF
v_gene: TRBV5-1; d_gene: TRBD2; len: 16; abundance: NA; j_gene: TRBJ2-1; CDR3nt: TGCGCCAGCAGCTCGTCCACTAGCGGGTCCCCACATGAGCAGTTCTTC; CDR3aa: CASSSSTSGSPHEQFF
v_gene: TRBV15; d_gene: NA; len: 17; abundance: NA; j_gene: TRBJ2-3; CDR3nt: TGTGCCACCAGCAGAGAGCTCCAGACTTCTAGCACAGATACGCAGTATTTT; CDR3aa: CATSRELQTSSTDTQYF
v_gene: TRBV6-5; d_gene: TRBD1; len: 14; abundance: NA; j_gene: TRBJ2-5; CDR3nt: TGTGCCAGCAGGAGGACAGGGGGCAAGGAGACCCAGTACTTC; CDR3aa: CASRRTGGKETQYF
v_gene: TRBV5-1; d_gene: TRBD2; len: 16; abundance: NA; j_gene: TRBJ2-1; CDR3nt: TGCGCCAGCAGCTTGGATGCGGGAGGGTTTTACAATGAGCAGTTCTTC; CDR3aa: CASSLDAGGFYNEQFF
v_gene: TRBV21-1; d_gene: NA; len: 12; abundance: NA; j_gene: TRBJ2-5; CDR3nt: TGTGCCAGCAGCAAAGTCCCGGAGACCCAGTACTTC; CDR3aa: CASSKVPETQYF
v_gene: TRBV19; d_gene: NA; len: 15; abundance: NA; j_gene: TRBJ2-1; CDR3nt: TGTGCCAGTAGGAAACAGGTCCGCTCCTACAATGAGCAGTTCTTC; CDR3aa: CASRKQVRSYNEQFF
v_gene: TRBV11-2; d_gene: NA; len: 16; abundance: NA; j_gene: TRBJ2-2; CDR3nt: TGTGCCAGCAGCTTAACCGGGGGAGTCGCCACCGGGGAGCTGTTTTTT; CDR3aa: CASSLTGGVATGELFF
v_gene: TRBV2; d_gene: TRBD1; len: 12; abundance: many; j_gene: TRBJ1-2; CDR3nt: TGTGCCAGCAGCGCGGGACAGTATGGCTACACCTTC; CDR3aa: CASSAGQYGYTF
v_gene: TRBV6-6; d_gene: NA; len: 14; abundance: NA; j_gene: TRBJ2-7; CDR3nt: TGTGCCAGCAGTTACTCCTTCGGCGGGTACGAGCAGTACTTC; CDR3aa: CASSYSFGGYEQYF
v_gene: TRBV19; d_gene: TRBD1; len: 21; abundance: NA; j_gene: TRBJ2-2; CDR3nt: TGTGCCAGTAAACCGGACAGGGTTTGGGTCGCCCTGAATTCGAACACCGGGGAGCTGTTTTTT; CDR3aa: CASKPDRVWVALNSNTGELFF
v_gene: TRBV6-1; d_gene: TRBD2; len: 16; abundance: NA; j_gene: TRBJ2-3; CDR3nt: TGTGCCAGCAGTGGCGGACTAGCGGCTGGCACAGATACGCAGTATTTT; CDR3aa: CASSGGLAAGTDTQYF
v_gene: TRBV2; d_gene: NA; len: 13; abundance: NA; j_gene: TRBJ1-2; CDR3nt: TGTGCCAGCAGCCTGCCCGGGGCGGGAGGCTACACCTTC; CDR3aa: CASSLPGAGGYTF
v_gene: TRBV7-5; d_gene: NA; len: 14; abundance: NA; j_gene: TRBJ2-7; CDR3nt: TGTGTCAGAAGCACGAGGACAAATCTATACGAGCAGTACTTC; CDR3aa: CVRSTRTNLYEQYF
v_gene: TRBV4-1; d_gene: NA; len: 15; abundance: NA; j_gene: TRBJ2-2; CDR3nt: TGCGCCAGCAGCCAAGGTGGGACCACCTCCGGGGAGCTGTTTTTT; CDR3aa: CASSQGGTTSGELFF
v_gene: TRBV2; d_gene: TRBD2; len: 15; abundance: NA; j_gene: TRBJ2-1; CDR3nt: TGTGCCAGCAGTGGGGGACTAGCGGGAGGGGAACGGCAGTTCTTC; CDR3aa: CASSGGLAGGERQFF
v_gene: TRBV19; d_gene: NA; len: 13; abundance: NA; j_gene: TRBJ1-1; CDR3nt: TGTGCCAGTAAAGTCAGATTGAACACTGAAGCTTTCTTT; CDR3aa: CASKVRLNTEAFF
v_gene: TRBV19; d_gene: TRBD2; len: 14; abundance: NA; j_gene: TRBJ2-1; CDR3nt: TGTGCCAGTGGGACGGGAGCGGGATACAATGAGCAGTTCTTC; CDR3aa: CASGTGAGYNEQFF
v_gene: TRBV27; d_gene: NA; len: 13; abundance: NA; j_gene: TRBJ1-2; CDR3nt: TGTGCCAGCAGTGGCAGTCTTAACTATGGCTACACCTTC; CDR3aa: CASSGSLNYGYTF
v_gene: TRBV29-1; d_gene: NA; len: 15; abundance: NA; j_gene: TRBJ2-3; CDR3nt: TGCAGCGTTCCACCCGGGACGGGGAGCACAGATACGCAGTATTTT; CDR3aa: CSVPPGTGSTDTQYF
v_gene: TRBV11-3; d_gene: TRBD2; len: 16; abundance: once; j_gene: TRBJ2-1; CDR3nt: TGTGCCAGCAGCTTAAGGTCTAGCGGGCCTTACAATGAGCAGTTCTTC; CDR3aa: CASSLRSSGPYNEQFF
v_gene: TRBV6-6; d_gene: NA; len: 14; abundance: NA; j_gene: TRBJ2-2; CDR3nt: TGTGCCAGCAGTTATAATTTAGTCTCCGGGGAGCTGTTTTTT; CDR3aa: CASSYNLVSGELFF
v_gene: TRBV19; d_gene: NA; len: 16; abundance: NA; j_gene: TRBJ2-7; CDR3nt: TGTGCCAGTAGTGCAAGGGGAAGGGTTGGCTCCTACGAGCAGTACTTC; CDR3aa: CASSARGRVGSYEQYF
v_gene: TRBV5-1; d_gene: NA; len: 15; abundance: NA; j_gene: TRBJ2-7; CDR3nt: TGCGCCAGCAGCCCCGACCCGGCGGGTCTTGTCGAGCAGTACTTC; CDR3aa: CASSPDPAGLVEQYF
v_gene: TRBV7-9; d_gene: NA; len: 15; abundance: NA; j_gene: TRBJ2-3; CDR3nt: TGTGCCAGCAGCTTGGACCGGGACTTCACAGATACGCAGTATTTT; CDR3aa: CASSLDRDFTDTQYF
v_gene: TRBV10-3; d_gene: TRBD2; len: 15; abundance: few; j_gene: TRBJ2-3; CDR3nt: TGTGCCATCAGTGCAGCGGGAGCCGGCACAGATACGCAGTATTTT; CDR3aa: CAISAAGAGTDTQYF
v_gene: TRBV10-3; d_gene: NA; len: 15; abundance: once; j_gene: TRBJ2-2; CDR3nt: TGTGCCATCAGCCCCGGGACGACGAACACCGGGGAGCTGTTTTTT; CDR3aa: CAISPGTTNTGELFF
v_gene: TRBV5-1; d_gene: NA; len: 11; abundance: NA; j_gene: TRBJ2-7; CDR3nt: TGCGCCAGCAGCAGCGCCAGGGAGCAGTACTTC; CDR3aa: CASSSAREQYF
v_gene: TRBV19; d_gene: NA; len: 14; abundance: few; j_gene: TRBJ1-1; CDR3nt: TGTGCCAGTACCCAGCGGACTGAAGGGACTGAAGCTTTCTTT; CDR3aa: CASTQRTEGTEAFF
v_gene: TRBV9; d_gene: NA; len: 13; abundance: NA; j_gene: TRBJ2-7; CDR3nt: TGTGCCAGCAGCGGCGGGACCTCCTACGAGCAGTACTTC; CDR3aa: CASSGGTSYEQYF
v_gene: TRBV7-3; d_gene: NA; len: 13; abundance: NA; j_gene: TRBJ2-7; CDR3nt: TGTGCCAGCAGCTCCAACAGGGATTCGCCCCAGTACTTC; CDR3aa: CASSSNRDSPQYF
v_gene: TRBV27; d_gene: TRBD1; len: 14; abundance: once; j_gene: TRBJ1-5; CDR3nt: TGTGCCAGCCACCCACAGGGGACGGGACAGCCCCAGCATTTT; CDR3aa: CASHPQGTGQPQHF
v_gene: TRBV10-3; d_gene: NA; len: 14; abundance: NA; j_gene: TRBJ2-7; CDR3nt: TGTGCCACCCGCCCGACCGGAAGCTCCTACGAGCAGTACTTC; CDR3aa: CATRPTGSSYEQYF
v_gene: TRBV9; d_gene: NA; len: 16; abundance: few; j_gene: TRBJ2-2; CDR3nt: TGTGCCAGCAGCCCCCAGGCAGGGGCGATCACCGGGGAGCTGTTTTTT; CDR3aa: CASSPQAGAITGELFF